This TCR beta chain is drawn from a study of beta chain features in type 1 diabetes. Overall study: Patients shared similar age, gender and cell yields with healthy donors.

Expressed TCRB transcripts were sequenced because the isolated RNA had all been reverse transcribed beforehand. Libraries were prepared by immunoSEQ multiplex PCR; TCRdb keeps only in-frame clonotypes and omits some of them. The table has nearly 350,000 clones, under 8.5% seen once; the top ten hold approximately 0.47%. Findings and limits, study-wide: TCRB CDR3s were moderately but significantly shorter in Type 1 diabetes patients in all four CD4+ subsets.

In this sample, this clone turned up a few times. The antigen remains unidentified. Per the germline V gene, CDR1 is ENHRY and CDR2 is SYGVKD. The CDR3 runs 16 residues. V shed 1 base and J 7 bases; nucleotides not matched to a gene: 7. Sample: central memory CD4+ T cells from blood. The clonotype was recovered from a woman under 30 in good health. The rearrangement joins TRBV10-3 to TRBJ2-1; TRBD2 matches at 10 bases. The CDR3 DNA reads TGTGCCATCAGTGAGTTGGGGACTAGCGCTAGGAATGAGCAGTTCTTC. Translated, it gives CAISELGTSARNEQFF.